Shown below are 22 T cell receptor beta chains from a single sample sequenced in a study of beta chain features in type 1 diabetes (dated by TCRdb to 2016 to 2018). Receptor amplification or capture employed the immunoSEQ multiplex PCR assay. The entire isolated RNA was reverse transcribed using the High Capacity cDNA Reverse Transcription Kit, and thus expressed TCRB transcripts were sequenced. The table comes from immuneACCESS by way of TCRdb, which keeps in-frame sequences with V and J called. Part of the clones is missing from these tables; in studies checked, under half for an unresolved V gene and the rest for unknown reasons. In this sample the table shows some 360,000 clones, roughly a fifth of which occur a single time. The leading ten clones occupy 0.044% of the sample. Specimen: naive CD4+ T cells from blood. In the paper's terms, the cell subset or site label means: true naive CD4+ T cells. The receptors stem from a woman under 30 in good health.

This chain uses TRBV7-2 with TRBJ1-2; TRBD1 aligns across 7 bases. V gave up 5 bases and J gave up 6 bases; unmatched junction bases: 6. Germline V gene data show CDR1 as SGHTA and CDR2 as FQGNSA. The CDR3 totals 13 residues. CDR3 amino acids: CASSIDRADGYTF. CDR3 coding DNA: TGTGCCAGCAGCATCGACAGGGCGGATGGCTACACCTTC. The full variable domain, completed using reference TRBV7-2 and TRBJ1-2, is GAGVSQSPSNKVTEKGKDVELRCDPISGHTALYWYRQSLGQGLEFLIYFQGNSAPDKSGLPSDRFSAERTGGSVSTLTIQRTQQEDSAVYLCASSIDRADGYTFGSGTRLTVV.

This chain connects TRBV13 to TRBJ2-4; 11 nucleotides line up with TRBD2. CDR3 size: 14 residues. J gave up 8 bases and V 6 bases, and 6 bases lay outside the gene matches. CDR1 and CDR2 (germline): PRHDT, FYEKMQ (reference sequence). The CDR3 loop is CASRDTSGSYIQYF. The CDR3 DNA sequence: TGTGCCAGCAGAGACACTAGCGGGAGTTACATTCAGTACTTC. Together with reference TRBV13 and TRBJ2-4, the CDR3 gives the full variable domain: AAGVIQSPRHLIKEKRETATLKCYPIPRHDTVYWYQQGPGQDPQFLISFYEKMQSDKGSIPDRFSAQQFSDYHSELNMSSLELGDSALYFCASRDTSGSYIQYFGAGTRLSVL.

V is TRBV19 and J is TRBJ1-2, with a possible D match to TRBD1 (5 bases). Germline V CDR1 and CDR2: LNHDA, SQIVND (reference sequence). The CDR3 is made up of 15 amino acids. With 3 bases removed from V and 9 bases from J, the gap between germline ends came to 20 bases. Here the CDR3 DNA reads TGTGCCAGTAGTATTATAACCGCGACAGTGGGAAGCTACACCTTC. Translated, it gives CASSIITATVGSYTF.

This clone appeared a few times. The chain has TRBV30 and TRBJ1-1; 7 bases map to TRBD1. The CDR3 loop spans 16 amino acids. Unmatched junction bases numbered 10, after V lost 2 bases and J lost 1 base. The germline CDR1 and CDR2 sequences are GTSNPN and SVGIG (reference sequence). Written as DNA, the CDR3 is TGTGCCTGGAGTCGGCTTAGGGGGCACTCGAACACTGAAGCTTTCTTT. Its protein is CAWSRLRGHSNTEAFF.

The V and J genes are TRBV5-8 and TRBJ2-7, with unresolved D. Germline values: CDR1 SGHTS, CDR2 YDEGEE. V lost 0 bases, J lost 3 bases, and 4 bases lay in between. The CDR3 totals 12 residues. CDR3 bases: TGTGCCAGCAGCTTGGCCAACTACGAGCAGTACTTC. Translation: CASSLANYEQYF.

This clone was observed a few times. The chain employs TRBV12-5 and TRBJ2-2; tentatively, D is TRBD1 (5 bases). Trimming pared 1 base from V and 3 bases from J, leaving 9 bases between. The CDR3 loop spans 15 amino acids. CDR1 is LGHNT and CDR2 is FRNRAP in the germline V gene. CDR3 sequence reads: CASGLGRVYTGELFF. The CDR3 region has the DNA TGTGCTAGTGGTTTGGGCAGGGTCTACACCGGGGAGCTGTTTTTT.

This sequence joins TRBV5-1 and TRBJ2-3; tentatively, D is TRBD2 (6 bases). CDR1 is SGHRS and CDR2 is YFSETQ in the germline V gene. Trimming took 5 bases from V and 4 from J, leaving 8 bases between them. The CDR3 length is 12 residues. The CDR3 region is CASRLASDTQYF. In DNA, the CDR3 is TGCGCCAGCAGACTAGCATCAGATACGCAGTATTTT.

The chain couples TRBV29-1 to TRBJ1-1; D is undetermined. Looked up from germline, CDR1 is SQVTM and CDR2 is ANQGSEA. V was trimmed by 6 bases and J by 5 bases, leaving 16 bases between them. This CDR3 spans 13 amino acids. CDR3 in DNA: TGCAGCGTGGCCGGGATTTTGGAGACTGAAGCTTTCTTT. The encoded protein is CSVAGILETEAFF.

J is TRBJ2-3 and V is TRBV30; tentative D call: TRBD1 (5 bases). V was trimmed by 3 bases and J by 0 bases, leaving 13 bases between them. This CDR3 spans 15 amino acids. The germline V gene has CDR1 GTSNPN and CDR2 SVGIG (reference sequence). In nucleotides, the CDR3 is TGTGCCTGGAGGGGCAGGGTACTTAGCACAGATACGCAGTATTTT. This gives the protein CAWRGRVLSTDTQYF.

In its sample, this clone was seen a few times. V and J are TRBV29-1 and TRBJ2-1, with 7 bases fitting TRBD2. From germline, CDR1 is SQVTM and CDR2 ANQGSEA. The CDR3 is 15 amino acids. V shed 6 bases, J shed 3 bases, and the junction held 11 bases outside the gene matches. For the CDR3, the DNA is TGCAGCGTCCCGACTAGCTCCTCGAACTACAATGAGCAGTTCTTC. Amino acids: CSVPTSSSNYNEQFF.

The chain carries TRBV19 and TRBJ1-5; the match to TRBD1 covers 9 bases. Germline-derived CDR1 and CDR2 are LNHDA and SQIVND (reference sequence). Unmatched junction bases numbered 7, after V lost 5 bases and J lost 5 bases. This CDR3 is built from 15 residues. CDR3 coding DNA: TGTGCCAGTAGTCCGCAGACAGGGGGTGATCAGCCCCAGCATTTT. Its translation: CASSPQTGGDQPQHF.

This clone has just a few counts. The rearrangement links TRBV6-6 to TRBJ1-5; D is unresolved. This CDR3 has 13 amino acids. V lost 3 bases and J lost 4, with 7 bases in between. Germline CDR1 and CDR2: MNHNY and SVGAGI (reference sequence). CDR3 residues: CASSYADNQPQHF. The CDR3 coding sequence is TGTGCCAGCAGTTATGCAGATAATCAGCCCCAGCATTTT.

This clone was observed a handful of times. This sample also contains other DNA sequences that code for the same CDR3. The chain joins TRBV20-1 to TRBJ2-5; D gene ambiguous. The CDR3 spans 10 residues. Germline V CDR1 and CDR2: DFQATT, SNEGSKA (reference sequence). V lost 6 bases and J lost 5, with 7 bases in between. This chain's CDR3 is CSAPRETQYF. CDR3 DNA: TGCAGTGCCCCTCGGGAGACCCAGTACTTC.

The genes are TRBV9 and TRBJ2-1; 9 bases align to TRBD2. The CDR3 totals 14 residues. The germline gives CDR1 SGDLS, CDR2 YYNGEE. V lost 4 bases to trimming and J lost 3 bases; unmatched junction nucleotides: 2. For the CDR3, the DNA is TGTGCCAGCAGCTCTAGCGGGATCTACAATGAGCAGTTCTTC. Its protein product is CASSSSGIYNEQFF.

V gene TRBV28 combines with J gene TRBJ2-3; the match to TRBD2 covers 7 bases. CDR3 size: 15 residues. Germline-derived CDR1 and CDR2 are MDHEN and SYDVKM. V lost 0 bases to trimming and J lost 5 bases; unmatched junction nucleotides: 5. In nucleotides, the CDR3 is TGTGCCAGCAGTTTATGGGGCGGGGGTCAAGATACGCAGTATTTT. Its translation is CASSLWGGGQDTQYF.

This clone was observed once. The V call is TRBV9, the J call TRBJ1-6; D is possibly TRBD1 (6 bases). Trimming shortened V by 4 bases and J by 7 bases, and 21 bases separated the two germline ends. Germline V gives CDR1 SGDLS, CDR2 YYNGEE. The CDR3 sequence is 17 residues long. CDR3 in DNA: TGTGCCAGCAGCTCCGGAGGACAGCCGTTCATAAATTCACCCCTCCACTTT. Translated, it gives CASSSGGQPFINSPLHF.

This clone turned up a few times. The genes are TRBV19 and TRBJ2-6; weak D call: TRBD1 (5 bases). Germline values: CDR1 LNHDA, CDR2 SQIVND (reference sequence). CDR3 length equals 13 residues. With 1 base removed from V and 8 bases from J, the gap between germline ends came to 6 bases. The CDR3 DNA is TGTGCCAGTAGTATAGGGACAACCAACGTCCTGACTTTC. This encodes CASSIGTTNVLTF. The whole variable domain, remainder taken from reference TRBV19 and TRBJ2-6, is DGGITQSPKYLFRKEGQNVTLSCEQNLNHDAMYWYRQDPGQGLRLIYYSQIVNDFQKGDIAEGYSVSREKKESFPLTVTSAQKNPTAFYLCASSIGTTNVLTFGAGSRLTVL.

The genes are TRBV7-2 and TRBJ1-2; 7 nucleotides match TRBD1. CDR1 and CDR2 (germline): SGHTA, FQGNSA. The CDR3 extends over 14 amino acids. V gave up 8 bases and J gave up 4 bases; unmatched junction bases: 10. CDR3 region: CASGTNRGFYGYTF. CDR3 DNA sequence: TGTGCCAGCGGAACTAACAGGGGATTCTATGGCTACACCTTC.

The gene calls are TRBV7-2 and TRBJ2-7; 7 nucleotides agree with TRBD2. Trimming cost V 1 base and J 4 bases; bases outside gene matches: 10. The CDR3 is 16 residues long. Germline V CDR1 and CDR2: SGHTA, FQGNSA. CDR3 sequence (DNA): TGTGCCAGCAGCTTAGGAGCCACTAGCGTTGGATACGAGCAGTACTTC. This encodes CASSLGATSVGYEQYF.

The chain is built from TRBV7-9 and TRBJ2-7; TRBD2 might be the D (5 bases). This CDR3 spans 14 amino acids. Germline V gives CDR1 SEHNR, CDR2 FQNEAQ (reference sequence). Trimming took 1 base from V and 3 from J, leaving 10 bases between them. The CDR3 is CASSLDGGFYEQYF. DNA for the CDR3: TGTGCCAGCAGCTTAGATGGCGGGTTCTACGAGCAGTACTTC.

This clone has more than one count but fewer than ten. V gene TRBV6-6 combines with J gene TRBJ2-7, with 9 bases fitting TRBD1. The CDR3 is made up of 13 amino acids. The ends lost 6 bases at V and 2 bases at J; junction bases unmatched: 2. Germline values: CDR1 MNHNY, CDR2 SVGAGI (reference sequence). The CDR3 protein is CASRRDRAYEQYF. The CDR3 DNA reads as TGTGCCAGCAGACGGGACAGGGCCTACGAGCAGTACTTC.

The CDR3 nucleotides read TGTGCCAGCAGCGAGGACGGGAGACCCTACGAGCAGTACTTC. Its protein is CASSEDGRPYEQYF. The genes are TRBV7-9 and TRBJ2-7; maybe TRBD2 (6 bases). V dropped 5 bases and J dropped 2 bases, with 13 bases sitting between them. Germline V gene sequence: CDR1 SEHNR, CDR2 FQNEAQ (reference sequence). The CDR3 length is 14 residues.